This TCR beta chain was recorded in a study of blood T cell repertoires in COVID-19. Study-wide background: From T cells, B-cell-depleted T cells, or PBMCs came the material, which was cDNA or gDNA.

Original handling: Quantification of nucleated cells was approximated via reference gene primer amplification. Profiled with immunoSEQ multiplex PCR; TCRdb holds only in-frame clones, not every one. The D gene and trimming were derived from the DNA, and the V and J assignments and clone size from that table. Altogether around 250,000 clones are present, around 85% being singletons, with the ten largest covering approximately 5%. CDR1 is WSHSY, CDR2 SAAADI, per germline. The CDR3 consists of 14 residues. V dropped 2 bases and J dropped 9 bases, with 16 bases sitting between them. The sample comprised peripheral blood. The TCR was taken from a man aged 45-60 years with active or convalescent COVID-19. The V call is TRBV10-2, the J call TRBJ1-1; D is possibly TRBD1 (6 bases). The CDR3 protein is CASSEPEAGAQAFF. Here the CDR3 DNA reads TGCGCCAGCAGTGAGCCCGAGGCGGGGGCGCAAGCTTTCTTT.